The 16 T cell receptor beta chains below all came from one sample that was sequenced in a study of cytomegalovirus exposure and HLA in healthy donors. Both 60 Vbeta primers and 13 Jbeta primers went into the PCR. Some clones are missing from TCRdb's copy, which holds only in-frame ones; the method was immunoSEQ multiplex PCR. The repertoire holds around 150,000 clones, with around 80% as singletons. Sequencing was carried out using PBMCs. The receptors originated from a man younger than 40 in good health and CMV-seropositive.

DNA of the CDR3: TGCAGCGTCCCCTTCCGGGACAGACCCTACGAGCAGTACTTC. Translating gives CSVPFRDRPYEQYF. The chain employs TRBV29-1 and TRBJ2-7; TRBD1 aligns across 7 bases. Germline V lookup: CDR1 SQVTM, CDR2 ANQGSEA. There are 14 residues in the CDR3. V shed 6 bases and J 2 bases; nucleotides not matched to a gene: 10.

The rearrangement links TRBV7-2 to TRBJ2-1, with TRBD1 as a possible D gene (6 bases). This CDR3 region has 14 residues. V lost 1 base, J lost 8 bases, and 12 bases lay in between. Germline CDR1 and CDR2: SGHTA and FQGNSA. In DNA, the CDR3 is TGTGCCAGCAGCTTAGGGCAGGGGTACGATGAGCAGTTCTTC. Translation: CASSLGQGYDEQFF.

This clone occurred a few times. The chain combines TRBV4-3 with TRBJ2-1, with a possible D match to TRBD1 (6 bases). The CDR3 runs to 15 residues. CDR1 and CDR2 (germline): LGHNA, YSLEER. V was trimmed by 1 base and J by 4 bases, leaving 11 bases between them. The chain's CDR3 is CASSQGRDIYNEQFF. The CDR3 DNA follows: TGCGCCAGCAGCCAAGGCCGGGACATATACAATGAGCAGTTCTTC.

The chain joins TRBV10-2 to TRBJ2-5, with 12 bases aligning to TRBD2. J lost 5 bases, V lost 2 bases, and 6 bases had no gene match. Germline-derived CDR1 and CDR2 are WSHSY and SAAADI. The CDR3 covers 16 residues. The CDR3, as DNA: TGCGCCAGCAGTGAGACTAGCGGGGGGTTGAGGGAGACCCAGTACTTC. Protein product: CASSETSGGLRETQYF.

This clone was counted between two and nine times. CDR3 nucleotides: TGTGCCAGCAGCCAAGTGGGGGAGGATGAGCAGTTCTTC. This gives the protein CASSQVGEDEQFF. V is TRBV14 and J is TRBJ2-1, with D possibly matching TRBD2 (6 bases). This CDR3 has 13 amino acids. V lost 1 base, J lost 8 bases, and 9 bases lay in between. The germline V gene has CDR1 SGHDN and CDR2 FVKESK.

This sequence joins TRBV4-3 and TRBJ1-2; D is possibly TRBD1 (5 bases). The V gene's germline CDR1 is LGHNA and CDR2 YSLEER. The length of the CDR3 is 14 residues. Trimming shortened V by 4 bases and J by 3 bases, and 12 bases separated the two germline ends. DNA for the CDR3: TGCGCCAGCAGCCCGAGCACAGGAGACTATGGCTACACCTTC. As protein: CASSPSTGDYGYTF.

The J gene is TRBJ1-1, the V gene TRBV7-9; D possibly corresponds to TRBD1 (5 bases). The V end lost 8 bases, the J end lost 6 bases, and 13 bases lay between the germline ends. The CDR3 has 12 residues. The germline CDR1 and CDR2 sequences are SEHNR and FQNEAQ (reference sequence). The CDR3, as DNA: TGTGCCAGCCGCCAAGGGGCCGCTGAAGCTTTCTTT. Its protein is CASRQGAAEAFF. The entire variable domain, with the rest obtained from reference TRBV7-9 and TRBJ1-1, is as follows: DTGVSQNPRHKITKRGQNVTFRCDPISEHNRLYWYRQTLGQGPEFLTYFQNEAQLEKSRLLSDRFSAERPKGSFSTLEIQRTEQGDSAMYLCASRQGAAEAFFGQGTRLTVV.

This chain joins TRBV7-2 and TRBJ2-7; TRBD2 agrees at 7 bases. The CDR3 covers 18 residues. The germline gives CDR1 SGHTA, CDR2 FQGNSA. V shed 2 bases and J 1 base; nucleotides not matched to a gene: 14. The CDR3 DNA sequence: TGTGCCAGCAGCTTATTGTTGGGGGAGGGCCCGGAGTCCTACGAGCAGTACTTC. Translation gives CASSLLLGEGPESYEQYF.

This chain uses TRBV28 with TRBJ1-3; TRBD1 aligns across 7 bases. The CDR3 loop spans 13 amino acids. Germline V gene lookup returns CDR1 MDHEN and CDR2 SYDVKM. The V gene end was trimmed by 9 bases and the J gene end by 4 bases; junction bases not matched to a gene: 6. CDR3 DNA: TGTGCCAGTCGTCGGACAGGCGGAAACACCATATATTTT. It specifies CASRRTGGNTIYF.

This clone was detected only once. J is TRBJ2-2 and V is TRBV5-1; D gene uncertain. The germline CDR1 and CDR2 sequences are SGHRS and YFSETQ. CDR3 length: 13 residues. Trimming stripped 3 bases from V and 0 bases from J, with 3 bases between. CDR3 sequence: CASSSTNTGELFF. The CDR3 DNA sequence: TGCGCCAGCAGCTCCACGAACACCGGGGAGCTGTTTTTT.

This sequence joins TRBV30 and TRBJ1-4; unclear D gene. CDR3 length: 14 amino acids. Germline V gives CDR1 GTSNPN, CDR2 SVGIG (reference sequence). Trimming pared 5 bases from V and 5 bases from J, leaving 15 bases between. The CDR3 reads CAWAGWAPNEKLFF. CDR3 DNA sequence: TGTGCCTGGGCGGGTTGGGCGCCCAATGAAAAACTGTTTTTT.

The V gene is TRBV19, the J gene TRBJ1-5; 10 nucleotides agree with TRBD1. After removal of 3 bases from V and 4 bases from J, the junction contained 0 bases not matched to a gene. The CDR3 covers 14 residues. The germline CDR1 and CDR2 sequences are LNHDA and SQIVND (reference sequence). CDR3 amino acids: CASSMGQGNQPQHF. The CDR3 DNA reads TGTGCCAGTAGTATGGGACAGGGGAATCAGCCCCAGCATTTT.

This sequence joins TRBV27 and TRBJ1-1; D is ambiguous. With 3 bases removed from V and 1 base from J, the gap between germline ends came to 9 bases. CDR3 length: 14 residues. Looked up from germline, CDR1 is MNHEY and CDR2 is SMNVEV (reference sequence). The chain's CDR3 is CASSFIGENTEAFF. The CDR3 nucleotides are TGTGCCAGCAGTTTTATCGGAGAGAACACTGAAGCTTTCTTT.

V usage is TRBV9 and J usage is TRBJ1-1; TRBD1 matches at 9 bases. The junction had 9 bases not matched to a gene; V was cut back by 4 bases and J by 2 bases. There are 16 residues in the CDR3. The germline gives CDR1 SGDLS, CDR2 YYNGEE. The CDR3 DNA reads as TGTGCCAGCAGCTCCCTGCCGGGACAGGGAAACACTGAAGCTTTCTTT. This gives the protein CASSSLPGQGNTEAFF. Based on the CDR3 plus reference TRBV9 and TRBJ1-1, the full variable domain is DSGVTQTPKHLITATGQRVTLRCSPRSGDLSVYWYQQSLDQGLQFLIQYYNGEERAKGNILERFSAQQFPDLHSELNLSSLELGDSALYFCASSSLPGQGNTEAFFGQGTRLTVV.

This clone was seen a few times. The CDR3 protein is CASSVGLQTSPLTGELFF. CDR3 sequence (DNA): TGTGCCAGCAGCGTAGGTCTCCAGACTAGCCCTCTCACCGGGGAGCTGTTTTTT. This chain joins TRBV9 and TRBJ2-2; 7 bases are shared with TRBD2. CDR3 length equals 18 residues. In germline, CDR1 is SGDLS, CDR2 YYNGEE. The trim removed 0 bases at V and 4 bases at J, leaving 12 bases unmatched.

The rearrangement uses TRBV9 and TRBJ2-2; possible D gene TRBD2, 6 bases. The CDR3 consists of 18 residues. Trimming removed 2 bases at V and 0 bases at J, with 17 bases between. From germline, CDR1 is SGDLS and CDR2 YYNGEE. The CDR3 spells CASSVSPAGLANTGELFF. DNA of the CDR3: TGTGCCAGCAGCGTTAGTCCCGCGGGACTCGCGAACACCGGGGAGCTGTTTTTT.